This T cell receptor (beta chain) came from a study of vaccination and CD4 T cells after COVID-19. As concerns this clonotype: Its specificity is not known.

Treatment: approximately 9-day PBMC culture with coronavirus spike peptide pools or control peptides (ViraFEST assay). Germline lookup yields CDR1 DFQATT and CDR2 SNEGSKA (reference sequence). V was trimmed by 4 bases and J by 4 bases, leaving 13 bases between them. This CDR3 contains 13 residues. The study sequenced cultured CD4+ T cell DNA using the Oncomine TCR Beta short-read assay. TCRdb fed the PCR reads into MiXCR, producing one record per CDR3 protein. The table includes 10,000 to 15,000 distinct CDR3 sequences, 74% detected once. The V gene is TRBV20-1, the J gene TRBJ1-2; D is ambiguous. The clonotype originates from a human donor who received a COVID-19 vaccine. The material sequenced was CD4+ T cells from blood, cultured in vitro, taken after SARS-CoV-2 vaccination. CDR3 amino acids: CSATGISSYGYTF. The CDR3 nucleotides are TGCAGTGCTACAGGTATCTCCAGCTATGGCTACACCTTC.